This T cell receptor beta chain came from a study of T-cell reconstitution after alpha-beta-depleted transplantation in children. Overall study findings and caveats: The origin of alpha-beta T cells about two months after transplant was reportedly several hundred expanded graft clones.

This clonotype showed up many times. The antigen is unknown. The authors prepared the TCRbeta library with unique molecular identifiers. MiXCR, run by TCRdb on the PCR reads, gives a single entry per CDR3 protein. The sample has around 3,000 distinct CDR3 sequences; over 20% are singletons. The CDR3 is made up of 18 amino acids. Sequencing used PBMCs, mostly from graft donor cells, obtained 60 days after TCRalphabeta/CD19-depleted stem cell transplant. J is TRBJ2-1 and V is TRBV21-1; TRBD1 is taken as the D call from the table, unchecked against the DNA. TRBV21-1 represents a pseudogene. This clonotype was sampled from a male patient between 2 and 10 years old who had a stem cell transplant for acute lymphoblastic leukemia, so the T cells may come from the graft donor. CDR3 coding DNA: TGTGCCAGCAGCAAAGCCCCGGGTGTGGGGTGCTCCTACAATGAGCAGTTCTTC. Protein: CASSKAPGVGCSYNEQFF.